Listed below are T cell receptor beta chains from one sample, sequenced in a study of blood T cell repertoires in COVID-19. Profiling relied on immunoSEQ multiplex PCR, and the TCRdb table lists in-frame clones only, not all of them. This sample carries about 140,000 clones, over 65% of them seen once, and the ten largest clones take approximately 4.5%. Sequences were obtained from peripheral blood. The receptors were gathered from a woman older than 75 with active or convalescent COVID-19. Each CDR3 is given with its conserved first and last residue. A D gene is named only where the DNA matches it firmly. Part of the rows lack a size; the others show once, few, many or a class for expanded clones.

>TRBJ2-1|-|14|TRBV30|-
TGTGCCTGGAGTTTGGGCGGAGGAAACAATGAGCAGTTCTTC
CAWSLGGGNNEQFF
>TRBJ2-7|TRBD1|15|TRBV5-6|once
TGTGCCAGCAGCTGGGGGGACAGGGGGTTCGACGAGCAGTACTTC
CASSWGDRGFDEQYF
>TRBJ1-1|-|13|TRBV11-3|few
TGTGCCAGCAGCTCAGCCTTTGGCGGTGAAGCTTTCTTT
CASSSAFGGEAFF
>TRBJ2-5|TRBD2|15|TRBV4-3|-
TGCGCCAGCAGCAGGGGACTAGGGGGGGAAGAGACCCAGTACTTC
CASSRGLGGEETQYF
>TRBJ1-2|TRBD1|17|TRBV10-2|many
TGCGCCAGCAGTGAGTCTGTGACAGGGGGTTCGGACTATGGCTACACCTTC
CASSESVTGGSDYGYTF
>TRBJ1-1|-|13|TRBV6-5|few
TGTGCCAGCATCCTCGGGGAGGACACTGAAGCTTTCTTT
CASILGEDTEAFF
>TRBJ1-3|-|14|TRBV19|-
TGTGCCAGTAGTATGTCGGGTAACGGAAACACCATATATTTT
CASSMSGNGNTIYF
>TRBJ1-1|-|16|TRBV4-3|-
TGCGCCAGCAGCCAGCGACCCCAGGGGTGGGACACTGAAGCTTTCTTT
CASSQRPQGWDTEAFF
>TRBJ1-5|-|11|TRBV28|-
TGTGCCAGCAGCATGAATCAGCCCCAGCATTTT
CASSMNQPQHF
>TRBJ2-3|-|14|TRBV18|-
TGTGCCACCGCAGGGGTTACGGAAACAGATACGCAGTATTTT
CATAGVTETDTQYF
>TRBJ2-7|TRBD1|16|TRBV10-1|few
TGCGCCAGCAGTGAGACAGGACAGGTTGCTTCCTACGAGCAGTACTTC
CASSETGQVASYEQYF
>TRBJ2-3|-|15|TRBV11-3|-
TGTGCCAGCAGCGAGCCCCGGGGGATGACAGATACGCAGTATTTT
CASSEPRGMTDTQYF
>TRBJ1-2|TRBD1|15|TRBV27|-
TGTGCCAGCAGTTCTGGACAGGGGGCTAACTATGGCTACACCTTC
CASSSGQGANYGYTF
>TRBJ2-1|-|17|TRBV4-3|-
TGCGCCAGCAGCCAAGATCTGGGGGCCCGAATTAACAATGAGCAGTTCTTC
CASSQDLGARINNEQFF
>TRBJ2-1|TRBD1|15|TRBV18|-
TGTGCCAGCTCACCCGGGACAGGAACCTACAATGAGCAGTTCTTC
CASSPGTGTYNEQFF
>TRBJ1-1|-|16|TRBV7-2|-
TGTGCCAGCAGCCCTAGTCGAGTAGGGGTAAAAACTGAAGCTTTCTTT
CASSPSRVGVKTEAFF
>TRBJ2-5|TRBD2|16|TRBV7-9|once
TGTGCCAGCAGCTTAGTTACGGGGGGGCCACAGGAGACCCAGTACTTC
CASSLVTGGPQETQYF
>TRBJ2-5|TRBD2|15|TRBV5-1|-
TGCGCCAGCAGCTCGCAGCGGGGGGGCTTGGAGACCCAGTACTTC
CASSSQRGGLETQYF
>TRBJ2-3|TRBD1|13|TRBV7-9|once
TGTGCCAGCAGCTTCGACAGGGAAGATACGCAGTATTTT
CASSFDREDTQYF
>TRBJ1-6|-|15|TRBV18|-
TGTGCCAGCTCACAGGAGAGGGCGGTAAATTCACCCCTCCACTTT
CASSQERAVNSPLHF
>TRBJ2-7|TRBD1|14|TRBV28|once
TGTGCCAGCAGGTCGGGACAGATCCCCTACGAGCAGTACTTC
CASRSGQIPYEQYF
>TRBJ1-1|-|16|TRBV30|-
TGTGCCTGGAGTTTTGTGGGGGGGGGAGTTGGCACTGAAGCTTTCTTT
CAWSFVGGGVGTEAFF
>TRBJ1-1|-|15|TRBV5-1|-
TGCGCCAGCAGCTTTATGGACGGGAGGAACACTGAAGCTTTCTTT
CASSFMDGRNTEAFF
>TRBJ1-1|-|13|TRBV7-2|-
TGTGCCAGCAGCACCCGACAACTCACTGAAGCTTTCTTT
CASSTRQLTEAFF
>TRBJ2-1|TRBD2|16|TRBV13|-
TGTGCCAGCAGCTTAGAGCGGGGAGGCCTCTACAATGAGCAGTTCTTC
CASSLERGGLYNEQFF
>TRBJ1-1|-|12|TRBV5-1|-
TGCGCCAGCAGCTTGGTGGGCAATGAAGCTTTCTTT
CASSLVGNEAFF
>TRBJ1-6|TRBD1|15|TRBV3-1/TRBV3-2|few
TGTGCCAGCAGCCAAGAGATACAGGGGAATTCACCCCTCCACTTT
CASSQEIQGNSPLHF
>TRBJ2-7|-|12|TRBV12-3/TRBV12-4|once
TGTGCCAGCAGTTTAACGGGGTACGAGCAGTACTTC
CASSLTGYEQYF
>TRBJ1-1|TRBD1|14|TRBV6-5|-
TGTGCCAGCAGACCCACAGGGGGCGGAAACGGAGCTTTCTTT
CASRPTGGGNGAFF